The 28 T cell receptor beta chains in this list originate from one sample, sequenced in a study of cytomegalovirus exposure and HLA in healthy donors. The PCR employed 60 Vbeta primers together with 13 Jbeta primers. Here immunoSEQ multiplex PCR was the method, and the copy in TCRdb shows in-frame clones only, minus some. The sample consists of about 190,000 clones, over 65% of them appearing once. Material for sequencing was PBMCs. These receptors all stem from a man aged 35-49 years in good health and CMV-seropositive.

This clone has more than one count but fewer than ten. The chain combines TRBV5-4 with TRBJ2-7; D call uncertain. This CDR3 contains 15 residues. Germline assignment: CDR1 SGHNT and CDR2 YYREEE (reference sequence). Trimming left V 0 bases short and J 4 bases short, with 14 bases between. Here the CDR3 reads CASSLDLLGAYEQYF. CDR3 in DNA: TGTGCCAGCAGCTTGGATCTTCTCGGAGCTTACGAGCAGTACTTC.

The chain has TRBV30 and TRBJ2-3, with D uncertain. V was cut by 2 bases and J by 8 bases, with 8 bases left in between. Per germline, CDR1 GTSNPN and CDR2 SVGIG (reference sequence). The CDR3 has 11 residues. The CDR3 here is CAWSLGRTQYF. The CDR3 DNA is TGTGCCTGGAGTCTGGGCCGTACGCAGTATTTT.

The chain links TRBV10-3 to TRBJ2-3, with a possible D match to TRBD2 (5 bases). This CDR3 contains 12 residues. The V gene's germline CDR1 is ENHRY and CDR2 SYGVKD. Trimming removed 9 bases at V and 1 base at J, with 8 bases between. DNA for the CDR3: TGTGCCATAAGGCGGGGCACAGATACGCAGTATTTT. Amino acid sequence: CAIRRGTDTQYF.

The chain carries TRBV6-5 and TRBJ2-1, with 7 nucleotides matching TRBD2. V lost 7 bases to trimming and J lost 6 bases; unmatched junction nucleotides: 6. The CDR3 loop spans 13 amino acids. Germline V CDR1 and CDR2: MNHEY, SVGAGI. CDR3 sequence reads: CASTIGTTNEQFF. The CDR3 DNA is TGTGCCAGCACCATTGGGACTACCAATGAGCAGTTCTTC.

The chain uses TRBV5-1 and TRBJ2-7, with 7 bases matching TRBD1. Trimming cost V 4 bases and J 6 bases; bases outside gene matches: 1. The CDR3 is 11 residues long. Germline V CDR1 and CDR2: SGHRS, YFSETQ. The CDR3 sequence: CASSGDSEQYF. CDR3 bases: TGCGCCAGCAGCGGGGACAGCGAGCAGTACTTC. The variable domain in full, with the rest retrieved from reference TRBV5-1 and TRBJ2-7, is KAGVTQTPRYLIKTRGQQVTLSCSPISGHRSVSWYQQTPGQGLQFLFEYFSETQRNKGNFPGRFSGRQFSNSRSEMNVSTLELGDSALYLCASSGDSEQYFGPGTRLTVT.

CDR3 bases: TGTGCCAGCAGCACCTCCGGACAGTCGGCGGGCTACACCTTC. Translated, it gives CASSTSGQSAGYTF. The rearrangement links TRBV6-1 to TRBJ1-2; weak D call: TRBD1 (6 bases). This CDR3 is built from 14 residues. V lost 6 bases and J 8 bases, leaving 19 bases between the germline ends. Germline CDR1 MNHNS, CDR2 SASEGT.

The chain recombines TRBV6-1 with TRBJ1-5; 7 bases line up with TRBD1. The CDR3 is made up of 16 amino acids. The trim removed 2 bases at V and 6 bases at J, leaving 10 bases unmatched. Germline V lookup: CDR1 MNHNS, CDR2 SASEGT. CDR3 sequence: CASSENTGVLGQPQHF. The DNA for the CDR3 is TGTGCCAGCAGTGAAAATACAGGGGTTTTGGGTCAGCCCCAGCATTTT.

The gene calls are TRBV5-1 and TRBJ1-2; 11 nucleotides align to TRBD1. This CDR3 is 17 amino acids long. Losses at the gene ends were 0 bases for V and 5 bases for J; bases not matched to a gene: 9. Germline-derived CDR1 and CDR2 are SGHRS and YFSETQ. CDR3 in amino acids: CASSLVGPGQGGYGYTF. The CDR3 DNA sequence: TGCGCCAGCAGCTTGGTGGGGCCGGGACAGGGGGGATATGGCTACACCTTC.

This clone was seen just once. The gene calls are TRBV27 and TRBJ2-7, with TRBD1 matching 12 bases. The CDR3 runs 17 residues. The V gene's germline CDR1 is MNHEY and CDR2 SMNVEV (reference sequence). After removal of 2 bases from V and 4 bases from J, the junction contained 9 bases not matched to a gene. CDR3 residues: CASSLTHPGQGAYEQYF. The CDR3 bases are TGTGCCAGCAGTTTAACCCACCCGGGACAGGGGGCGTACGAGCAGTACTTC.

This clone was detected a few times. The V gene is TRBV27, the J gene TRBJ2-5, with 8 bases identical to TRBD2. Germline assignment: CDR1 MNHEY and CDR2 SMNVEV (reference sequence). The CDR3 has 12 amino acids. J lost 3 bases, V lost 8 bases, and 2 bases had no gene match. This CDR3 is CASGLAKETQYF. CDR3 sequence (DNA): TGTGCCAGCGGACTAGCAAAAGAGACCCAGTACTTC.

Only one count was recorded for this clone. The CDR3 DNA follows: TGTGCCAGTAGTATAGTTCGGGGGGCCGTCTCTGGGGCCAACGTCCTGACTTTC. Amino acids: CASSIVRGAVSGANVLTF. The rearrangement joins TRBV19 to TRBJ2-6, with D possibly TRBD2 on 7 matching bases. CDR1 is LNHDA and CDR2 is SQIVND in the germline V gene (reference sequence). CDR3 length: 18 residues. The ends were cut back, 1 base at V and 0 bases at J, with 13 bases in the middle.

This chain connects TRBV28 to TRBJ2-1; D is possibly TRBD2 (5 bases). The CDR3 totals 15 residues. The germline V and J ends were trimmed by 5 bases and 3 bases, with 14 bases remaining between them. Germline lookup yields CDR1 MDHEN and CDR2 SYDVKM. The CDR3 coding sequence is TGTGCCAGCAGTAGTCGTGGAGAGGGCTACAATGAGCAGTTCTTC. Protein product: CASSSRGEGYNEQFF.

This clone was seen a single time. The rearrangement uses TRBV27 and TRBJ2-3, with 10 nucleotides matching TRBD2. V lost 2 bases and J lost 0; bases outside the gene matches: 11. CDR3 size: 19 residues. Germline assignment: CDR1 MNHEY and CDR2 SMNVEV (reference sequence). DNA of the CDR3: TGTGCCAGCAGTTTACTTAGCGGGAGGCCTACCCTTAGCACAGATACGCAGTATTTT. Its translation is CASSLLSGRPTLSTDTQYF.

The chain joins TRBV6-5 to TRBJ2-5, with 8 bases aligning to TRBD1. CDR1 and CDR2 from the germline V gene are MNHEY and SVGAGI. Trimming at V came to 4 bases and at J to 5 bases, leaving 9 bases not matched to a gene. The CDR3 totals 15 residues. The CDR3 region has the DNA TGTGCCAGCAGTTCCTACAGGGGGGCCCGGGAGACCCAGTACTTC. This codes for CASSSYRGARETQYF.

This clone was seen only a few times. This chain joins TRBV7-9 and TRBJ2-7; D is unresolved. In germline, CDR1 is SEHNR, CDR2 FQNEAQ (reference sequence). This CDR3 is 11 amino acids long. V lost 5 bases and J 3 bases, leaving 5 bases between the germline ends. As DNA, the CDR3 is TGTGCCAGCAGCATAATCTACGAGCAGTACTTC. It yields the protein CASSIIYEQYF.

The rearrangement uses TRBV5-6 and TRBJ2-1, with D unresolved. V was pared by 4 bases and J by 2 bases, with 10 bases between. The CDR3 is made up of 14 amino acids. Germline V gene sequence: CDR1 SGHDT, CDR2 YYEEEE. The CDR3 DNA follows: TGTGCCAGCAGCAAAATAGGAGCCTACAATGAGCAGTTCTTC. This translates into CASSKIGAYNEQFF.

This clone has only one observation. The rearrangement joins TRBV7-9 to TRBJ2-1, with 9 bases lining up with TRBD1. The CDR3 runs to 17 residues. Trimming cost V 6 bases and J 6 bases; bases outside gene matches: 15. In germline, CDR1 is SEHNR, CDR2 FQNEAQ (reference sequence). CDR3 residues: CASRPPITGTGSNEQFF. CDR3 in DNA: TGTGCCAGCAGGCCACCAATTACCGGGACAGGGTCCAATGAGCAGTTCTTC.

As DNA, the CDR3 is TGTGCCAGCTCACCCGTGACAGGGACGGGATCACCCCTCCACTTT. It encodes CASSPVTGTGSPLHF. This rearrangement joins TRBV18 to TRBJ1-6; TRBD1 matches 7 bases. The J segment lost 10 bases and the V segment lost 3 bases, leaving 9 bases of the junction unmatched. Per germline, CDR1 KGHSH and CDR2 LQKENI. There are 15 residues in the CDR3.

This chain joins TRBV28 and TRBJ1-2; perhaps TRBD1 as D (6 bases). The V gene's germline CDR1 is MDHEN and CDR2 SYDVKM. The germline V and J ends were trimmed by 6 bases and 6 bases, with 11 bases remaining between them. CDR3 length: 12 amino acids. The chain's CDR3 is CASSLTGDGYTF. CDR3 in DNA: TGTGCCAGCAGCCTGACAGGAGATGGCTACACCTTC.

This chain uses TRBV2 with TRBJ2-7; possible D gene TRBD2, 6 bases. There are 13 residues in the CDR3. Germline CDR1 is SNHLY and CDR2 is FYNNEI. V dropped 4 bases and J dropped 7 bases, with 14 bases sitting between them. The CDR3 sequence is CASSGVGAGEQYF. In DNA form, the CDR3 reads TGTGCCAGCAGTGGGGTCGGAGCGGGTGAGCAGTACTTC.

This chain connects TRBV6-6 to TRBJ2-3; D is possibly TRBD2 (5 bases). Trimming stripped 4 bases from V and 6 bases from J, with 5 bases between. The CDR3 runs to 11 residues. The germline CDR1 and CDR2 sequences are MNHNY and SVGAGI (reference sequence). The chain's CDR3 is CASSSGDTQYF. The CDR3 region has the DNA TGTGCCAGCAGTTCGGGGGATACGCAGTATTTT.

For this clone: Because the CDR3's place on the DNA is in doubt, the DNA is left out and the CDR3 is given as listed by TCRdb. The J gene is TRBJ1-2, the V gene TRBV12-1; the table's D call, TRBD1, has no DNA check behind it. TRBV12-1 is noted as a pseudogene. The CDR3 is 16 residues long, ends included. CDR3 region: CASSRMVAGGNYGYTF.

This clone was seen only once. Here the CDR3 reads CASSPGQGQETQYF. As DNA, the CDR3 is TGTGCCAGCAGCCCGGGACAGGGACAAGAGACCCAGTACTTC. V gene TRBV7-3 combines with J gene TRBJ2-5; 9 bases fit TRBD1. CDR3 size: 14 residues. Germline CDR1 is SGHTA and CDR2 is FQGTGA. Trimming cost V 5 bases and J 2 bases; bases outside gene matches: 3.

The chain is built from TRBV6-6 and TRBJ2-7; possibly TRBD1 for D (6 bases). The CDR3 totals 13 residues. Germline V gene sequence: CDR1 MNHNY, CDR2 SVGAGI (reference sequence). Between the trimmed V and J ends, which lost 6 bases and 4 bases, there was a span of 13 bases. The CDR3 DNA reads as TGTGCCAGCAGCCGTCGTGGGACATACGAGCAGTACTTC. Amino acids: CASSRRGTYEQYF.

The chain combines TRBV27 with TRBJ1-1; TRBD1 aligns across 10 bases. Trimming removed 5 bases from V and 7 bases from J; junction bases left unmatched: 10. The CDR3 contains 15 residues. CDR1 is MNHEY and CDR2 is SMNVEV in the germline V gene (reference sequence). The CDR3 DNA reads as TGTGCCAGCAGTGGACAGGACAGGGGGTGGGGTGAAGCTTTCTTT. Residues: CASSGQDRGWGEAFF.

The gene calls are TRBV18 and TRBJ2-1; 8 nucleotides align to TRBD2. This CDR3 contains 16 residues. Germline values: CDR1 KGHSH, CDR2 LQKENI. With 3 bases clipped from V and 2 bases from J, the junction kept 6 bases outside the gene matches. The CDR3 reads CASSPTPGLAYNEQFF. The CDR3 DNA reads as TGTGCCAGCTCACCGACACCGGGACTAGCCTACAATGAGCAGTTCTTC.

This rearrangement joins TRBV10-3 to TRBJ1-2, with D perhaps TRBD1 (5 bases). Germline loops: CDR1 ENHRY, CDR2 SYGVKD. The CDR3 is made up of 13 amino acids. Trimming stripped 4 bases from V and 3 bases from J, with 9 bases between. Here the CDR3 DNA reads TGTGCCATCAGTGCAGGGCCCGACTATGGCTACACCTTC. Residues: CAISAGPDYGYTF.

The rearrangement joins TRBV27 to TRBJ1-1, with D possibly being TRBD1 (5 bases). The germline V and J ends were trimmed by 3 bases and 0 bases, with 8 bases remaining between them. The CDR3 has 14 residues. Germline CDR1 is MNHEY and CDR2 is SMNVEV (reference sequence). Here the CDR3 DNA reads TGTGCCAGCAGTTTGTGGGGCCTGAACACTGAAGCTTTCTTT. This codes for CASSLWGLNTEAFF.